This T cell receptor beta chain appears in the sequencing data of a study of T cells in Graves' hyperthyroidism and ophthalmopathy. The CDR3 contains 17 residues. Germline V lookup: CDR1 MNHEY, CDR2 SMNVEV (reference sequence). V lost 5 bases to trimming and J lost 0 bases, with 20 bases between them. There were TCR beta CDR3 regions amplified from RNA transcripts. With the HTBI primer set, the TCR CDR3 went through a first round of RT-PCR. TCRdb reanalysed the multiplex PCR reads using MiXCR and keeps one entry per CDR3 protein. The sample has approximately 510,000 distinct CDR3 sequences, 35% to 50% seen once.

This chain joins TRBV27 and TRBJ2-7; D is perhaps TRBD2 (5 bases). This clonotype originated in an adult woman with Graves' disease, either hyperthyroidism or ophthalmopathy (not recorded which). The sample was peripheral blood or thyroid tissue (not recorded which). Here the CDR3 DNA reads TGTGCCAGCAGTCCGCGATTTCTCTCCACTAGCTCCTACGAGCAGTACTTC. It is translated as CASSPRFLSTSSYEQYF.